This T cell receptor beta chain was observed in a study of T cells in Graves' hyperthyroidism and ophthalmopathy. General study points: Ophthalmopathy prediction by the model preceded onset by a median approximately 6.9 months. Blood also contained most expanded thyroid clonotypes above 0.001.

The CDR3 regions of TCR beta were amplified from RNA transcripts. First-round RT-PCR with HTBI primers amplified the TCR CDR3 region. TCRdb re-called the multiplex PCR reads with MiXCR, one entry per CDR3 protein. The table lists some 600,000 distinct CDR3 sequences, roughly 14% of them singletons. This clonotype appeared many times. What it binds is not known. This CDR3 is built from 15 residues. The germline V gene has CDR1 SEHNR and CDR2 FQNEAQ (reference sequence). Trimming took 1 base from V and 0 from J, leaving 8 bases between them. Diagnostic decisions used clinical symptoms, serum thyroxine and TRAb, thyroid ultrasound and orbital computed tomography. From approximately 9.5 ml of fresh peripheral blood, PBMCs were isolated.

The specimen was blood. This TCR derives from a woman aged 30 to 39 with Graves' hyperthyroidism that later progressed to Graves' ophthalmopathy. This rearrangement joins TRBV7-9 to TRBJ2-3; D remains ambiguous. The CDR3 here is CASSLVQASTDTQYF. CDR3 in DNA: TGTGCCAGCAGCTTAGTGCAGGCGAGCACAGATACGCAGTATTTT.